Each of the 21 T cell receptor beta chains below was sequenced from the same sample in a study of HIV-infected children after antiretroviral therapy interruption. RNA-based 3' RACE libraries used unique molecular identifiers. MiXCR, run by TCRdb on the 3' RACE reads, gives a single entry per CDR3 protein. This table has about 15,000 distinct CDR3 sequences, around 3.7% appearing once. The treatment denotes: PENTA 11 planned treatment interruption arm or continuous ART arm. This material consisted of CD45RA+ CD4+ T cells from PBMCs, taken from a donor given antiretroviral therapy, either interrupted or continuous. The subset is: naive CD4+ CD45RA+ CD45RO- T cells. The source of these receptors is a child between 2 and 17 years old with HIV.

There are many counts of this clonotype. The V and J genes are TRBV5-4 and TRBJ2-7, with D tentatively TRBD1 (6 bases). Germline-derived CDR1 and CDR2 are SGHNT and YYREEE (reference sequence). Trimming removed 0 bases from V and 3 bases from J, with 7 bases in between. The CDR3 is 13 amino acids. The CDR3 DNA follows: TGTGCCAGCAGCTTGGACAGGGTCTACGAGCAGTACTTC. Its translation is CASSLDRVYEQYF.

This clonotype was counted ten times or more. A read error may produce the germline difference seen at one junction end. J is TRBJ2-7 and V is TRBV10-2; TRBD2 might be the D (6 bases). Germline CDR1 WSHSY, CDR2 SAAADI. The CDR3 covers 15 residues. The CDR3: CASSGDWGDSYEQYF. The CDR3 region has the DNA TGTGCCAGCAGTGGTGACTGGGGGGACTCCTATGAACAGTACTTC.

This clonotype was detected many times. The gene calls are TRBV6-5 and TRBJ2-3; a weak D match, TRBD2 (5 bases). Per the germline V gene, CDR1 is MNHEY and CDR2 is SVGAGI. V was pared by 8 bases and J by 0 bases, with 15 bases between. The CDR3 length is 15 residues. Here the CDR3 reads CASCPQRRSTDTQYF. CDR3 DNA sequence: TGTGCCAGCTGCCCCCAGCGGAGAAGCACAGATACGCAGTATTTT.

This clonotype occurred a few times. The chain combines TRBV20-1 with TRBJ1-5; a possible D gene is TRBD1 (6 bases). Germline loops: CDR1 DFQATT, CDR2 SNEGSKA (reference sequence). The CDR3 contains 17 residues. V was clipped by 5 bases and J by 5 bases, with 25 bases between them. DNA for the CDR3: TGCAGTGCTCCGTTCCAGAACTTAGGACAGCTCTATCAGCCCCAGCATTTT. This encodes CSAPFQNLGQLYQPQHF.

This clonotype was observed at least ten times. Here the CDR3 DNA reads TGTGCCAGCAGCTCTCAGGGGGCAACAGATACGCAGTATTTT. Amino acid sequence: CASSSQGATDTQYF. The chain recombines TRBV7-2 with TRBJ2-3, with 8 bases matching TRBD1. J was trimmed by 3 bases and V by 4 bases; bases with no gene match: 3. The germline CDR1 and CDR2 sequences are SGHTA and FQGNSA. The CDR3 is 14 residues long. Full variable domain (remainder filled in from reference TRBV7-2 and TRBJ2-3): GAGVSQSPSNKVTEKGKDVELRCDPISGHTALYWYRQSLGQGLEFLIYFQGNSAPDKSGLPSDRFSAERTGGSVSTLTIQRTQQEDSAVYLCASSSQGATDTQYFGPGTRLTVL.

This clonotype was seen a few times. The chain links TRBV10-2 to TRBJ1-2; D is ambiguous. CDR3 size: 15 residues. The germline CDR1 and CDR2 sequences are WSHSY and SAAADI. V was cut by 0 bases and J by 3 bases, with 11 bases left in between. For the CDR3, the DNA is TGCGCCAGCAGTGAGTCGAGGCAGACTTACTATGGCTACACCTTC. Translating gives CASSESRQTYYGYTF.

The J gene is TRBJ1-1, the V gene TRBV2; 7 bases fit TRBD1. The CDR3 is 14 amino acids. Per germline, CDR1 SNHLY and CDR2 FYNNEI. The J segment lost 1 base and the V segment lost 8 bases, leaving 7 bases of the junction unmatched. The CDR3 reads CASFRGTANTEAFF. CDR3 DNA sequence: TGTGCCAGCTTCCGAGGGACAGCGAACACTGAAGCTTTCTTT. Using reference TRBV2 and TRBJ1-1 for the parts outside the CDR3, the full variable domain is EPEVTQTPSHQVTQMGQEVILRCVPISNHLYFYWYRQILGQKVEFLVSFYNNEISEKSEIFDDQFSVERPDGSNFTLKIRSTKLEDSAMYFCASFRGTANTEAFFGQGTRLTVV.

This clonotype was counted ten times or more. The CDR3 protein is CASCSQISPQHF. The CDR3 nucleotides are TGTGCCAGTTGTTCTCAGATTTCGCCCCAGCATTTT. This chain joins TRBV19 and TRBJ1-5; D is uncertain. Trimming pared 8 bases from V and 9 bases from J, leaving 14 bases between. Per the germline V gene, CDR1 is LNHDA and CDR2 is SQIVND (reference sequence). There are 12 residues in the CDR3.

This clonotype has at least ten counts. CDR3 nucleotide sequence: TGTGCCAGCAGCTTAGGCGGGAGGGCCAACGGGGAGCTGTTTTTT. This sequence encodes CASSLGGRANGELFF. The chain links TRBV11-3 to TRBJ2-2; TRBD2 agrees at 9 bases. CDR3 length: 15 amino acids. J gave up 7 bases and V 1 base, and 4 bases lay outside the gene matches. Per germline, CDR1 SGHNT and CDR2 YENEEA. Complete variable domain (other parts from reference TRBV11-3 and TRBJ2-2): EAGVVQSPRYKIIEKKQPVAFWCNPISGHNTLYWYLQNLGQGPELLIRYENEEAVDDSQLPKDRFSAERLKGVDSTLKIQPAELGDSAVYLCASSLGGRANGELFFGEGSRLTVL.

This clonotype came up many times. The J gene is TRBJ1-3, the V gene TRBV14; D not resolved. Trimming shortened V by 5 bases and J by 0 bases, and 8 bases separated the two germline ends. Germline V gene data show CDR1 as SGHDN and CDR2 as FVKESK. The CDR3 contains 14 residues. CDR3 coding DNA: TGTGCCAGCAGCGGAGGAATCTCTGGAAACACCATATATTTT. The encoded protein is CASSGGISGNTIYF. Supplemented by reference TRBV14 and TRBJ1-3, the full variable domain reads EAGVTQFPSHSVIEKGQTVTLRCDPISGHDNLYWYRRVMGKEIKFLLHFVKESKQDESGMPNNRFLAERTGGTYSTLKVQPAELEDSGVYFCASSGGISGNTIYFGEGSWLTVV.

In this sample, this clonotype turned up many times. The CDR3 reads CASSLSGTGHTEAFF. In DNA form, the CDR3 reads TGCGCCAGCAGCTTATCCGGGACAGGGCACACTGAAGCTTTCTTT. The gene calls are TRBV5-1 and TRBJ1-1; 9 bases are shared with TRBD1. The trim removed 2 bases at V and 3 bases at J, leaving 5 bases unmatched. Germline V gene data show CDR1 as SGHRS and CDR2 as YFSETQ. This CDR3 is 15 amino acids long. The full variable domain, in which reference TRBV5-1 and TRBJ1-1 provide the parts outside the CDR3, is KAGVTQTPRYLIKTRGQQVTLSCSPISGHRSVSWYQQTPGQGLQFLFEYFSETQRNKGNFPGRFSGRQFSNSRSEMNVSTLELGDSALYLCASSLSGTGHTEAFFGQGTRLTVV.

This clonotype has a count of ten or more. The chain joins TRBV6-2 or TRBV6-3 to TRBJ2-1, with D perhaps TRBD2 (5 bases). Germline CDR1 MNHEY, CDR2 SVGEGT. This CDR3 is built from 13 residues. The V and J ends lost 6 bases and 3 bases respectively, with 9 bases between them. The CDR3 spells CASSLLVYNEQFF. In DNA form, the CDR3 reads TGTGCCAGCAGCTTACTAGTCTACAATGAGCAGTTCTTC.

This clonotype came up many times. J is TRBJ2-2 and V is TRBV29-1, with D tentatively TRBD2 (6 bases). This CDR3 region has 15 residues. V lost 6 bases to trimming and J lost 2 bases, with 16 bases between them. In germline, CDR1 is SQVTM, CDR2 ANQGSEA. The CDR3 DNA follows: TGCAGCGTGCGTTCACCGCGGGGAAACACCGGGGAGCTGTTTTTT. It encodes CSVRSPRGNTGELFF.

This clonotype was found many times. The J gene is TRBJ1-6, the V gene TRBV20-1; no clear D gene. V was shortened by 3 bases and J by 10 bases, with 13 bases between the two germline ends. The CDR3 loop spans 13 amino acids. Germline CDR1 is DFQATT and CDR2 is SNEGSKA (reference sequence). In nucleotides, the CDR3 is TGCAGTGCTAGTAATTCGATCGAATCACCCCTCCACTTT. This codes for CSASNSIESPLHF.

This clonotype was seen at least ten times. V usage is TRBV12-3 or TRBV12-4 and J usage is TRBJ2-7; TRBD1 or TRBD2 may be the D gene (7 bases each). Trimming cost V 0 bases and J 6 bases, with 12 bases left between them. The CDR3 runs 14 residues. The CDR3 sequence: CASSLAPGGVEQYF. The CDR3, as DNA: TGTGCCAGCAGTTTAGCGCCAGGGGGGGTCGAGCAGTACTTC.

This clonotype was detected many times. For the CDR3, the DNA is TGCAGTGCTAGACACATCTCCCCAGGGGGAGGAACTAATGAAAAACTGTTTTTT. This codes for CSARHISPGGGTNEKLFF. The chain carries TRBV20-1 and TRBJ1-4; TRBD1 aligns across 7 bases. In germline, CDR1 is DFQATT, CDR2 SNEGSKA (reference sequence). The CDR3 loop spans 18 amino acids. The V gene end was trimmed by 2 bases and the J gene end by 1 base; junction bases not matched to a gene: 13.

This clonotype was seen repeatedly, ten times or more. V gene TRBV28 combines with J gene TRBJ2-3; 11 positions match TRBD2. The V segment lost 6 bases and the J segment 5 bases; nucleotides outside the gene matches: 7. The germline gives CDR1 MDHEN, CDR2 SYDVKM. This CDR3 region has 15 residues. CDR3 region: CASSPRTSGRDTQYF. CDR3 in DNA: TGTGCCAGCAGCCCACGGACTAGCGGGCGAGATACGCAGTATTTT.

This clonotype was picked up many times. This chain connects TRBV5-1 to TRBJ1-2; D is perhaps TRBD1 (5 bases). V was shortened by 4 bases and J by 0 bases, with 7 bases between the two germline ends. In germline, CDR1 is SGHRS, CDR2 YFSETQ. The CDR3 extends over 13 amino acids. CDR3 region: CASSRGANYGYTF. In DNA form, the CDR3 reads TGCGCCAGCAGCCGAGGGGCTAACTATGGCTACACCTTC. The full variable domain, with the rest looked up from reference TRBV5-1 and TRBJ1-2, is KAGVTQTPRYLIKTRGQQVTLSCSPISGHRSVSWYQQTPGQGLQFLFEYFSETQRNKGNFPGRFSGRQFSNSRSEMNVSTLELGDSALYLCASSRGANYGYTFGSGTRLTVV.

This clonotype was detected ten times or more. V usage is TRBV29-1 and J usage is TRBJ1-1; D remains ambiguous. The CDR3 has 13 residues. Per germline, CDR1 SQVTM and CDR2 ANQGSEA. V shed 2 bases and J shed 7 bases, with 14 bases lying between them. CDR3 sequence (DNA): TGCAGCGTTGAACCCTCGGCAACCCTTGAAGCTTTCTTT. As protein: CSVEPSATLEAFF.

By sample share, this clonotype is medium-sized. The chain is built from TRBV7-3 and TRBJ2-3; 11 bases are a match to TRBD2. CDR3 length: 15 amino acids. The germline gives CDR1 SGHTA, CDR2 FQGTGA. Trimming took 5 bases from V and 5 from J; bases not matched to a gene: 6. This CDR3 is CASSKLAGGVDTQYF. For the CDR3, the DNA is TGTGCCAGCAGCAAGCTAGCGGGGGGAGTAGATACGCAGTATTTT.

This clonotype was observed many times. The chain links TRBV20-1 to TRBJ1-6, with a tentative D call TRBD1 (6 bases). V lost 6 bases, J lost 7 bases, and 16 bases lay in between. CDR1 and CDR2 from the germline V gene are DFQATT and SNEGSKA (reference sequence). CDR3 length: 14 residues. CDR3 DNA: TGCAGTGCAGCGACCGACAGGATAAATTCACCCCTCCACTTT. It is translated as CSAATDRINSPLHF.